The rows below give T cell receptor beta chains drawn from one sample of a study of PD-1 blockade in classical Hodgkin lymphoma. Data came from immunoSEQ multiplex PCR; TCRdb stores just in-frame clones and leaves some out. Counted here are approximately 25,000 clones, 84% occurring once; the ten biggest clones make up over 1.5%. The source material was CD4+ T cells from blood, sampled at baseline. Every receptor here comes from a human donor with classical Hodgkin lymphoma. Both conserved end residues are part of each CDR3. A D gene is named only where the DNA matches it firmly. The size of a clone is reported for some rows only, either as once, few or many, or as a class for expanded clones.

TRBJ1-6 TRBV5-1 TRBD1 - TGCGCCAGCAGCTTCCGGGACAGTGGTTCTAGCTCCTATAATTCACCCCTCCACTTT CASSFRDSGSSSYNSPLHF
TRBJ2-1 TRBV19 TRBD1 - TGTGCCAGTAGTAGACAGGGGTTCGGCTCCTACAATGAGCAGTTCTTC CASSRQGFGSYNEQFF
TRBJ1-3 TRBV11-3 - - TGTGCCAGCAGCTTACGAATCTCTGGAAACACCATATATTTT CASSLRISGNTIYF
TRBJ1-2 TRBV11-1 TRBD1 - TGTGCCAGCAGCTCGACAGGGCCCTATGGCTACACCTTC CASSSTGPYGYTF
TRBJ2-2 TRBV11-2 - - TGTGCCAGCAGCGCCCAACAGGGGGAGCTGTTTTTT CASSAQQGELFF
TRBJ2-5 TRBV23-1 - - TGCGCCAGCAGTCCCTCCCTGTACCAAGAGACCCAGTACTTC CASSPSLYQETQYF
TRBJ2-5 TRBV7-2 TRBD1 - TGTGCCACCGAGAGGGGACAGGGTGAGACCCAGTACTTC CATERGQGETQYF
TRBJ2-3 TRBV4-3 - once TGCGCCAGCAGCCCCCGTGCTGTGGATACGCAGTATTTT CASSPRAVDTQYF
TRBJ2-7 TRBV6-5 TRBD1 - TGTGCCAGCAGTTATGGGACAGGGGGTTCCTACGAGCAGTACTTC CASSYGTGGSYEQYF
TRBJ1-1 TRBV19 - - TGTGCCAGTAGTCCTAACACCGGGACACTCATGAACACTGAAGCTTTCTTT CASSPNTGTLMNTEAFF
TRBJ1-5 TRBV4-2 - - TGTGCCAGCAGCCAAGGACGGGATAGCAATCAGCCCCAGCATTTT CASSQGRDSNQPQHF
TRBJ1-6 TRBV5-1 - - TGCGCCAGCAGCTGGGGACCGGGGGAAAATTCACCCCTCCACTTT CASSWGPGENSPLHF
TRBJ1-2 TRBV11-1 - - TGTGCCAGCAGTTTGGAGGAGGGTGGAGGCTACACCTTC CASSLEEGGGYTF
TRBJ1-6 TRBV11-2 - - TGTGCCAGCAGCTTGGGGACGCGGGTGAATAATTCACCCCTCCACTTT CASSLGTRVNNSPLHF